What follows are 20 T cell receptor beta chains derived from one specimen sequenced in a study of metastatic and nonmetastatic thyroid tumors. With MiXCR, TCRdb reprocessed the PCR reads. Here the sample spans 25,000 to 35,000 clones, 15% to 20% being singletons. All patients reached thyroid surgery having received no treatment beforehand. The sequenced sample was blood. These receptors were obtained from a female donor with papillary thyroid cancer or a benign thyroid nodule (not recorded which). Some clones in this sample may be carry-over from other donors' samples.

At least ten counts were recorded for this clone. The chain uses TRBV6-1 and TRBJ1-1, with no clear D. V was trimmed by 5 bases and J by 7 bases, leaving 20 bases between them. CDR3 length equals 15 residues. CDR1 and CDR2 (germline): MNHNS, SASEGT. CDR3 DNA sequence: TGTGCCAGCAGTTCCTCCCAGAGATATCAAAATGAAGCTTTCTTT. Translated: CASSSSQRYQNEAFF.

There are many counts of this clone. The rearrangement joins TRBV25-1 to TRBJ1-5; D unresolved. The CDR3 is made up of 13 amino acids. The V gene's germline CDR1 is MGHDK and CDR2 SYGVNS. V was shortened by 7 bases and J by 5 bases, with 12 bases between the two germline ends. DNA of the CDR3: TGTGCCAGCATCCCGCGGGAGGATCAGCCCCAGCATTTT. This translates into CASIPREDQPQHF.

This clone is judged medium-sized. J is TRBJ2-7 and V is TRBV28, with 8 nucleotides matching TRBD1. The V segment lost 2 bases and the J segment 1 base; nucleotides outside the gene matches: 7. The CDR3 spans 16 residues. Germline CDR1 and CDR2: MDHEN and SYDVKM. This CDR3 is CASSLVGQGLSYEQYF. The CDR3 DNA sequence: TGTGCCAGCAGTTTAGTAGGACAGGGCCTTTCCTACGAGCAGTACTTC.

This clone was counted many times. The chain uses TRBV30 and TRBJ2-6; 9 nucleotides match TRBD2. V lost 2 bases to trimming and J lost 3 bases; unmatched junction nucleotides: 14. The CDR3 runs to 19 residues. Germline V CDR1 and CDR2: GTSNPN, SVGIG (reference sequence). CDR3 nucleotides: TGTGCCTGGAGTTTACAAGGTCTGCGGGAGGGCCTTGGGGCCAACGTCCTGACTTTC. This encodes CAWSLQGLREGLGANVLTF.

V and J are TRBV27 and TRBJ1-2, with D perhaps matching TRBD1 (6 bases). The CDR3 is 16 residues long. Germline assignment: CDR1 MNHEY and CDR2 SMNVEV (reference sequence). V lost 4 bases, J lost 0 bases, and 15 bases lay in between. The CDR3 region is CASSYGGNWANYGYTF. The CDR3 DNA reads TGTGCCAGCAGTTACGGGGGCAATTGGGCTAACTATGGCTACACCTTC.

Note on this clone: At one end the junction does not follow the germline gene, possibly because of a read error. The genes are TRBV4-1 and TRBJ2-3, with D unclear. This CDR3 comprises 17 residues. CDR1 and CDR2 (germline): MGHRA, YSYEKL. The CDR3 reads CASSQGLVDLSTDTQYF. CDR3 nucleotides: TGCGCTAGCAGCCAAGGTCTTGTGGACCTCAGCACAGATACGCAGTATTTT.

This clone was counted many times. The V call is TRBV5-6, the J call TRBJ1-2, with D possibly TRBD1 on 5 matching bases. V was clipped by 1 base and J by 7 bases, with 17 bases between them. CDR1 and CDR2 (germline): SGHDT, YYEEEE. The CDR3 is 15 amino acids. Written as DNA, the CDR3 is TGTGCCAGCAGCTTGCCACTGGCAGGGAGGTTTGGCTACACCTTC. It specifies CASSLPLAGRFGYTF.

Many counts were recorded for this clone. The chain has TRBV18 and TRBJ1-5, with no clear D. CDR3 length: 14 amino acids. The germline V and J ends were trimmed by 3 bases and 3 bases, with 9 bases remaining between them. Per the germline V gene, CDR1 is KGHSH and CDR2 is LQKENI. CDR3 loop: CASSPSFYNQPQHF. The CDR3 DNA reads TGTGCCAGCTCACCTTCCTTTTACAATCAGCCCCAGCATTTT.

There are a few counts of this clone. This chain connects TRBV7-9 to TRBJ1-4, with a weak D call TRBD1 (5 bases). Deletions cut 11 bases from V and 7 bases from J, with 14 bases between. The CDR3 is 12 amino acids. Germline V gene sequence: CDR1 SEHNR, CDR2 FQNEAQ (reference sequence). Here the CDR3 reads CAGTRDSEKLFF. CDR3 sequence (DNA): TGTGCCGGCACCCGAGACAGTGAAAAACTGTTTTTT.

This clone came up many times. The chain combines TRBV20-1 with TRBJ1-6, with D unresolved. The CDR3 loop spans 15 amino acids. V was shortened by 2 bases and J by 8 bases, with 16 bases between the two germline ends. Germline values: CDR1 DFQATT, CDR2 SNEGSKA (reference sequence). In nucleotides, the CDR3 is TGCAGTGCTAGACCCTGGTCGGAGGCCGATTCACCCCTCCACTTT. This encodes CSARPWSEADSPLHF.

This clone has ten or more counts. V is TRBV5-1 and J is TRBJ1-5, with D possibly matching TRBD1 (5 bases). Germline CDR1 SGHRS, CDR2 YFSETQ. Trimming removed 3 bases from V and 5 bases from J, with 9 bases in between. The CDR3 consists of 13 residues. CDR3 region: CASSSGDDQPQHF. DNA of the CDR3: TGCGCCAGCAGCTCGGGGGATGATCAGCCCCAGCATTTT. Filled out from reference TRBV5-1 and TRBJ1-5, the complete variable domain reads KAGVTQTPRYLIKTRGQQVTLSCSPISGHRSVSWYQQTPGQGLQFLFEYFSETQRNKGNFPGRFSGRQFSNSRSEMNVSTLELGDSALYLCASSSGDDQPQHFGDGTRLSIL.

The rearrangement links TRBV20-1 to TRBJ2-7; D not certain. Germline lookup yields CDR1 DFQATT and CDR2 SNEGSKA (reference sequence). The germline V and J ends were trimmed by 5 bases and 0 bases, with 14 bases remaining between them. CDR3 length: 14 amino acids. Here the CDR3 reads CSARITSSSYEQYF. The CDR3, as DNA: TGCAGTGCTCGTATCACCAGTAGCTCCTACGAGCAGTACTTC.

This clone has a count of ten or more. Other DNA sequences from this sample encode an identical CDR3 as well. This chain uses TRBV9 with TRBJ1-2; no reliable D call. CDR1 is SGDLS and CDR2 is YYNGEE in the germline V gene. The CDR3 covers 14 residues. Trimming left V 4 bases short and J 4 bases short, with 14 bases between. The CDR3 reads CASSIGGIGYGYTF. The DNA of the CDR3 is TGTGCCAGCAGCATTGGCGGCATAGGCTATGGCTACACCTTC.

Many counts were recorded for this clone. This chain links TRBV5-8 with TRBJ2-7; TRBD2 matches 7 bases. The CDR3 is 15 residues long. V lost 2 bases to trimming and J lost 1 base; unmatched junction nucleotides: 6. Per the germline V gene, CDR1 is SGHTS and CDR2 is YDEGEE. The CDR3 region is CASSLAGTVSYEQYF. CDR3 nucleotide sequence: TGTGCCAGCAGCTTAGCGGGGACGGTATCCTACGAGCAGTACTTC. Using reference TRBV5-8 and TRBJ2-7 for the parts outside the CDR3, the full variable domain is EAGVTQSPTHLIKTRGQQATLRCSPISGHTSVYWYQQALGLGLQFLLWYDEGEERNRGNFPPRFSGRQFPNYSSELNVNALELEDSALYLCASSLAGTVSYEQYFGPGTRLTVT.

The rearrangement joins TRBV28 to TRBJ1-2, with D possibly TRBD1 on 5 matching bases. This CDR3 has 14 residues. Looked up from germline, CDR1 is MDHEN and CDR2 is SYDVKM. Trimming left V 6 bases short and J 3 bases short, with 14 bases between. The CDR3 coding sequence is TGTGCCAGCAGCTCGTTCCAGGGCGACTATGGCTACACCTTC. Protein product: CASSSFQGDYGYTF.

This clone was observed many times. The V and J genes are TRBV2 and TRBJ1-3; D uncertain. V was clipped by 7 bases and J by 0 bases, with 16 bases between them. CDR1 is SNHLY and CDR2 is FYNNEI in the germline V gene. This CDR3 has 16 amino acids. The CDR3 nucleotides read TGTGCCAGCATTAGAGTTGACCGATCCTCTGGAAACACCATATATTTT. This translates into CASIRVDRSSGNTIYF.

With respect to this clone: A much larger clone sits a single nucleotide away, making a read error possible. The chain joins TRBV20-1 to TRBJ1-6; D uncertain. The CDR3 is made up of 16 amino acids. Germline V gene data show CDR1 as DFQATT and CDR2 as SNEGSKA (reference sequence). Between the trimmed V and J ends, which lost 0 bases and 2 bases, there was a span of 11 bases. DNA for the CDR3: TGCAGTGCTAGAGATGGGTCGCGGCCCTATAATTCACCCCTCCACTTT. Protein product: CSARDGSRPYNSPLHF.

This clone has more than one count but fewer than ten. This chain joins TRBV9 and TRBJ1-1, with D possibly TRBD1 on 6 matching bases. Germline loops: CDR1 SGDLS, CDR2 YYNGEE. Trimming pared 4 bases from V and 0 bases from J, leaving 19 bases between. The CDR3 extends over 17 amino acids. The CDR3 nucleotides are TGTGCCAGCAGCTTATCAGGGGACAATGGTATGAACACTGAAGCTTTCTTT. Translating gives CASSLSGDNGMNTEAFF.

V and J are TRBV13 and TRBJ2-7, with TRBD1 matching 7 bases. The CDR3 runs 14 residues. CDR1 and CDR2 from the germline V gene are PRHDT and FYEKMQ (reference sequence). The V gene end was trimmed by 2 bases and the J gene end by 2 bases; junction bases not matched to a gene: 3. In DNA form, the CDR3 reads TGTGCCAGCAGCTTACCGGGACAGCCCTACGAGCAGTACTTC. It codes for CASSLPGQPYEQYF.

V gene TRBV11-2 combines with J gene TRBJ2-3; TRBD2 matches at 9 bases. This CDR3 contains 16 residues. The germline gives CDR1 SGHAT, CDR2 FQNNGV. The V gene end was trimmed by 3 bases and the J gene end by 3 bases; junction bases not matched to a gene: 7. CDR3 DNA: TGTGCCAGCAGCTTTGAGCTAGCGGGACTGACAGATACGCAGTATTTT. The encoded protein is CASSFELAGLTDTQYF. Combining the CDR3 with reference TRBV11-2 and TRBJ2-3 gives the whole variable domain EAGVAQSPRYKIIEKRQSVAFWCNPISGHATLYWYQQILGQGPKLLIQFQNNGVVDDSQLPKDRFSAERLKGVDSTLKIQPAKLEDSAVYLCASSFELAGLTDTQYFGPGTRLTVL.